This T cell receptor (beta chain) emerged from a study of CD8+CD57+ T cells in acquired aplastic anemia. Only patients with CD8+CD57+ cell expansion on flow cytometry were chosen for sequencing. Each patient had severe acquired aplastic anemia. Blood samples were obtained from patients who had received no prior therapy. The study profiled TCR beta VDJ and CDR3 using genomic DNA as template. From the reads, TCRdb called clonotypes with MiXCR, one entry per CDR3 protein. The profile shows about 200,000 distinct CDR3 sequences, less than 75% of them singletons. Concerning this clonotype itself: Its antigen is unidentified.

V lost 9 bases to trimming and J lost 4 bases, with 11 bases between them. This CDR3 region has 12 residues. Germline CDR1 is SGHAT and CDR2 is FQNNGV. Whole-study results and caveats: Patients and controls shared 25 to 30 CD8+ CDR3 sequences.

The source of this sequence is a human donor with aplastic anemia. Sequenced sample: sorted CD4+, CD8+, or CD8+CD57+ T cells (not recorded which) from PBMCs. The chain has TRBV11-2 and TRBJ2-3; D not resolved. CDR3 loop: CASSAPSDTQYF. The CDR3 nucleotides read TGTGCCAGTAGTGCCCCCTCAGATACGCAGTATTTT.